A single sample is the source of the 5 T cell receptor beta chains below, sequenced in a study of blood T cell repertoires in COVID-19. Sequencing used immunoSEQ multiplex PCR; TCRdb keeps in-frame clones, though not all of them. Here the sample spans roughly 300,000 clones, roughly nine tenths being singletons. Source material: PBMCs or T cells enriched from blood (not recorded which). Source of these receptors: a woman aged 30 to 39 who had recovered from COVID-19.

This chain uses TRBV27 with TRBJ1-2, with 11 bases that match TRBD1. The CDR3 covers 15 residues. The V gene end was trimmed by 5 bases and the J gene end by 4 bases; junction bases not matched to a gene: 6. Germline-derived CDR1 and CDR2 are MNHEY and SMNVEV (reference sequence). The CDR3 DNA is TGTGCCAGCAGTCACCGGACAGGGGGCGTCTATGGCTACACCTTC. Amino acid sequence: CASSHRTGGVYGYTF.

The chain is built from TRBV5-6 and TRBJ2-3, with D maybe TRBD2 (5 bases). V was pared by 7 bases and J by 1 base, with 13 bases between. The germline CDR1 and CDR2 sequences are SGHDT and YYEEEE. This CDR3 contains 14 residues. Here the CDR3 reads CASARGSGTDTQYF. The CDR3 coding sequence is TGTGCCAGCGCCCGGGGATCCGGCACAGATACGCAGTATTTT. Together with reference TRBV5-6 and TRBJ2-3, the CDR3 gives the full variable domain: DAGVTQSPTHLIKTRGQQVTLRCSPKSGHDTVSWYQQALGQGPQFIFQYYEEEERQRGNFPDRFSGHQFPNYSSELNVNALLLGDSALYLCASARGSGTDTQYFGPGTRLTVL.

This clone appeared a single time. The chain employs TRBV27 and TRBJ2-5; unclear D gene. V was trimmed by 6 bases and J by 1 base, leaving 9 bases between them. Germline V gives CDR1 MNHEY, CDR2 SMNVEV (reference sequence). CDR3 length: 13 amino acids. For the CDR3, the DNA is TGTGCCAGCAGCGGATGGAGCCAAGAGACCCAGTACTTC. Translated, it gives CASSGWSQETQYF.

This chain uses TRBV5-6 with TRBJ1-4, with 9 bases matching TRBD1. CDR3 length: 16 residues. The trim removed 4 bases at V and 8 bases at J, leaving 12 bases unmatched. Germline-derived CDR1 and CDR2 are SGHDT and YYEEEE. CDR3: CASSTRTGALREKLFF. For the CDR3, the DNA is TGTGCCAGCAGCACCCGGACAGGGGCCCTTAGGGAAAAACTGTTTTTT.

This rearrangement joins TRBV27 to TRBJ1-1; D is possibly TRBD1 (5 bases). The CDR3 spans 14 residues. Germline assignment: CDR1 MNHEY and CDR2 SMNVEV (reference sequence). V was trimmed by 6 bases and J by 1 base, leaving 12 bases between them. The CDR3 DNA is TGTGCCAGCAGGGGGGGAGGGAGGAACACTGAAGCTTTCTTT. Protein product: CASRGGGRNTEAFF.